The TCR beta chain under discussion was sequenced for a study of shared clonotypes between healthy human individuals. Study-level points and caveats: The authors sampled blood alone, and tissue repertoires likely differ.

CD45RO-negative, CCR7-positively selected cells formed the naive CD8 fraction, excluding terminally differentiated effector memory CD45RA+ cells. The assay was immunoSEQ multiplex PCR, and TCRdb's table has in-frame clones only and misses some. Of some 740,000 clones in the sample, almost 95% were seen once. With regard to this clone: Its specificity is not known.

This TCR was recovered from a man younger than 40 in good health. Material: naive CD8+ T cells sorted from blood.

In DNA form, the CDR3 reads TGCGCCAGCAGTTCAAGGCGGACAGGTAACAATGAGCAGTTCTTC. Amino acids: CASSSRRTGNNEQFF. The gene calls are TRBV23-1 and TRBJ2-1; 7 nucleotides agree with TRBD1. TRBV23-1 is treated as an ORF (open reading frame) with a function not yet certain. Trimming cost V 5 bases and J 5 bases; bases outside gene matches: 9. This CDR3 contains 15 residues.